This T cell receptor (beta chain) is from a study of T cell responses to AZD1222 COVID-19 vaccine. Comments on this clone: What it recognizes is unknown.

Sequencing was performed with immunoSEQ multiplex PCR; in TCRdb, only in-frame clones are kept and a portion is missing. This sample has over 150,000 clones, with just over 85% found just once. Overall study results and limits: It was only after the peak T cell response that any repertoires were sampled. Just a handful of AZD1222 recipients were seropositive at baseline. Females outnumbered males among donors, who were mostly white British; clonal diversity was possibly underestimated.

Deletions cut 5 bases from V and 8 bases from J, with 21 bases between. This CDR3 comprises 16 residues. Germline CDR1 is SEHNR and CDR2 is FQNEAQ (reference sequence). V usage is TRBV7-9 and J usage is TRBJ1-4; the D is unclear. The clonotype originates from an adult who received the AZD1222 COVID-19 vaccine. Source: peripheral blood, taken 28 days after the second AZD1222 dose. This CDR3 reads CASSPQPGIGLEKLFF. DNA for the CDR3: TGTGCCAGCAGCCCGCAACCGGGAATAGGGTTGGAAAAACTGTTTTTT.